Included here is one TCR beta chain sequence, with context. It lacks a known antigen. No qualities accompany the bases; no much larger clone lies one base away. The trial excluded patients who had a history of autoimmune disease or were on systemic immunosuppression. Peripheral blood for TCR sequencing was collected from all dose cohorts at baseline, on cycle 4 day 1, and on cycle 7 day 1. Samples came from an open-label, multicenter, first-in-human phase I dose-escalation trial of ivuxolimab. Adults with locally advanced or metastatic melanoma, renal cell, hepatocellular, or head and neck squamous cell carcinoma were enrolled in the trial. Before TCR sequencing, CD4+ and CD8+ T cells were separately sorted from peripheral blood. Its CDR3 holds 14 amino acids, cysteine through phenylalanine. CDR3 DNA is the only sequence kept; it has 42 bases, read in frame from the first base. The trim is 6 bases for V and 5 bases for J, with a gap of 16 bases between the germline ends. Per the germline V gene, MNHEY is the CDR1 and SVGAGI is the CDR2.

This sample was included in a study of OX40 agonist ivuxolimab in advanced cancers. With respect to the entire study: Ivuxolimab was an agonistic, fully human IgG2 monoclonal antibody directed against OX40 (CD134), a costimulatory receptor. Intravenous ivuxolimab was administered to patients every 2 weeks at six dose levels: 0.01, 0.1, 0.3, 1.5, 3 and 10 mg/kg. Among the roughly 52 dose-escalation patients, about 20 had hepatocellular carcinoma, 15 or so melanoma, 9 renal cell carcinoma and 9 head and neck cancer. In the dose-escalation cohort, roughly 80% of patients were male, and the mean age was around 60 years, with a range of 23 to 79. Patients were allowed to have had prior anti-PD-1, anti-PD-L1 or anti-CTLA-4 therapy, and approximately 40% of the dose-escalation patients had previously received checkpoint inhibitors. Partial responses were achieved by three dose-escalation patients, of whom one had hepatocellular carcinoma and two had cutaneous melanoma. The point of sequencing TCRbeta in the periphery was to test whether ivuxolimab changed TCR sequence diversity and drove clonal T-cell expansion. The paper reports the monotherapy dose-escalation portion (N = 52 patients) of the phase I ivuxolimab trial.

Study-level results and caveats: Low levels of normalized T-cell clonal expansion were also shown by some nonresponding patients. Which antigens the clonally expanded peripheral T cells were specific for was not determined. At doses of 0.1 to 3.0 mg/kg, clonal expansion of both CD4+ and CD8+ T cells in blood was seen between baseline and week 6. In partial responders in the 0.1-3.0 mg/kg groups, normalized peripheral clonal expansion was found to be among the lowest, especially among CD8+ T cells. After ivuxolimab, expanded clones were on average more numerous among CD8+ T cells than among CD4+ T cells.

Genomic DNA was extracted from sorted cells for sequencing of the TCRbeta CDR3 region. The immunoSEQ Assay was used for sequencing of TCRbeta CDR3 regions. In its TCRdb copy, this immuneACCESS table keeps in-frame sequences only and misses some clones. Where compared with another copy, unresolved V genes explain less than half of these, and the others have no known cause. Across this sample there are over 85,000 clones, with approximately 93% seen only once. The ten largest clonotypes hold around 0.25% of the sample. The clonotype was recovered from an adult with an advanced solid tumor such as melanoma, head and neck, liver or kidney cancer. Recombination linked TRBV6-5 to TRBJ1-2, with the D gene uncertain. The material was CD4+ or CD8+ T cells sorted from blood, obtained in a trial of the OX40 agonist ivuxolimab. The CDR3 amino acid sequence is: CASRARAGRYGYTF. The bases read TGTGCCAGCAGGGCCCGAGCCGGCCGATATGGCTACACCTTC.